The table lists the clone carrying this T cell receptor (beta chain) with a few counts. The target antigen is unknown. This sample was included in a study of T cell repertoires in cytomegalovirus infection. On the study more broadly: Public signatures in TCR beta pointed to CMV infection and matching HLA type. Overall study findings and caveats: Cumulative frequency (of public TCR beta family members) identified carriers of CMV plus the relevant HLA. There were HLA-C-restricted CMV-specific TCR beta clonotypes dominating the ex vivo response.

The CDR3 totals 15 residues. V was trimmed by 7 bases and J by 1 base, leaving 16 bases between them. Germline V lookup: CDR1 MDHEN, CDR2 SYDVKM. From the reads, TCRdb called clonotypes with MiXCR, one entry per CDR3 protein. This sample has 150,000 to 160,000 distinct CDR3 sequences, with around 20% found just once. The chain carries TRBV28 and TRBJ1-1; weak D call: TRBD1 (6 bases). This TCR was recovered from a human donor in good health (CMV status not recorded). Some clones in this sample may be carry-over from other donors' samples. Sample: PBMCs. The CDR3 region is CASKEGGLGNTEAFF. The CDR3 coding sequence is TGTGCCAGCAAAGAAGGGGGGCTCGGGAACACTGAAGCTTTCTTT.